The entry that follows covers one T cell receptor (beta chain) sequence. Libraries were prepared by immunoSEQ multiplex PCR; TCRdb keeps only in-frame clonotypes and omits some of them. The sample has 300,000 to 400,000 clones; more than 85% are singletons. Participants were aged roughly 18 to 90 years, lived in about 26 US areas, and enrolled virtually. Cohort assignment relied on participant-reported clinical history. The sample originates from a study of blood T cell repertoires in COVID-19. The overall study: PBMCs, B-cell-depleted T cells, or T cells provided the cDNA or gDNA that made up the material.

There are 14 residues in the CDR3. Trimming at V came to 2 bases and at J to 4 bases, leaving 2 bases not matched to a gene. Per the germline V gene, CDR1 is MGHRA and CDR2 is YSYEKL. Sample: PBMCs or T cells enriched from blood (not recorded which). The receptor's source is a young woman who had been exposed to COVID-19. The chain carries TRBV4-1 and TRBJ1-2, with 9 bases aligning to TRBD1. DNA of the CDR3: TGCGCCAGCAGCCAATCGACAGGGGGCTATGGCTACACCTTC. Amino acid sequence: CASSQSTGGYGYTF.